What follows are 26 T cell receptor beta chains derived from one specimen sequenced in a study of blood T cell repertoires in COVID-19. Clones were read by immunoSEQ multiplex PCR, and TCRdb kept only the in-frame ones, dropping some. The table includes some 490,000 clones, around 85% detected once. Source material: peripheral blood. These receptors were collected from a human donor in a cohort sampled during active COVID-19.

The chain joins TRBV6-5 to TRBJ2-1, with 14 bases that match TRBD2. Losses at the gene ends were 3 bases for V and 9 bases for J; bases not matched to a gene: 4. The CDR3 runs 15 residues. Germline V gene lookup returns CDR1 MNHEY and CDR2 SVGAGI. The CDR3 DNA reads TGTGCCAGCAGTTATCAGACTAGCGGGAGGGCTGAGCAGTTCTTC. Amino acid sequence: CASSYQTSGRAEQFF.

This chain joins TRBV15 and TRBJ2-3, with 10 positions matching TRBD2. Looked up from germline, CDR1 is LNHNV and CDR2 is YYDKDF (reference sequence). The CDR3 spans 15 residues. J gave up 0 bases and V 6 bases, and 3 bases lay outside the gene matches. CDR3 nucleotides: TGTGCCACCAGTCAGACTAGCGGGAGCACAGATACGCAGTATTTT. Translation gives CATSQTSGSTDTQYF.

The rearrangement joins TRBV5-1 to TRBJ2-5, with 8 positions matching TRBD2. CDR3 size: 15 residues. The germline V gene has CDR1 SGHRS and CDR2 YFSETQ. Trimming removed 3 bases from V and 5 bases from J; junction bases left unmatched: 9. CDR3 coding DNA: TGCGCCAGCAGCTGGCTAGCGGGTCAATTGGAGACCCAGTACTTC. This sequence encodes CASSWLAGQLETQYF. The whole variable domain, filled in from reference TRBV5-1 and TRBJ2-5, reads KAGVTQTPRYLIKTRGQQVTLSCSPISGHRSVSWYQQTPGQGLQFLFEYFSETQRNKGNFPGRFSGRQFSNSRSEMNVSTLELGDSALYLCASSWLAGQLETQYFGPGTRLLVL.

The chain carries TRBV6-2 or TRBV6-3 and TRBJ1-4; D remains ambiguous. The germline CDR1 and CDR2 sequences are MNHEY and SVGEGT. The CDR3 contains 15 residues. V lost 2 bases and J 8 bases, leaving 15 bases between the germline ends. The CDR3 sequence: CASSYGSGRTEKLFF. In DNA, the CDR3 is TGTGCCAGCAGTTACGGATCGGGAAGGACGGAAAAACTGTTTTTT.

This clone was detected only once. J is TRBJ2-5 and V is TRBV28; D unresolved. Germline V CDR1 and CDR2: MDHEN, SYDVKM. The CDR3 loop spans 12 amino acids. Trimming pared 7 bases from V and 0 bases from J, leaving 6 bases between. CDR3 sequence (DNA): TGTGCCAGCACCTCGTACCAAGAGACCCAGTACTTC. Translating gives CASTSYQETQYF. Drawing the rest from reference TRBV28 and TRBJ2-5, the complete variable domain is DVKVTQSSRYLVKRTGEKVFLECVQDMDHENMFWYRQDPGLGLRLIYFSYDVKMKEKGDIPEGYSVSREKKERFSLILESASTNQTSMYLCASTSYQETQYFGPGTRLLVL.

V is TRBV29-1 and J is TRBJ1-1; TRBD1 is a possible D gene (5 bases). CDR3 length equals 11 residues. The germline V and J ends were trimmed by 2 bases and 9 bases, with 10 bases remaining between them. Germline-derived CDR1 and CDR2 are SQVTM and ANQGSEA. CDR3 in DNA: TGCAGCGTTGAAATCTTGGGGCAAGCTTTCTTT. Protein: CSVEILGQAFF.

This sequence joins TRBV27 and TRBJ1-2, with D hard to call. The germline V gene has CDR1 MNHEY and CDR2 SMNVEV (reference sequence). This CDR3 comprises 13 residues. Trimming left V 3 bases short and J 5 bases short, with 10 bases between. The CDR3 protein is CASSLVADYGYTF. Written as DNA, the CDR3 is TGTGCCAGCAGTTTGGTGGCGGATTATGGCTACACCTTC.

This CDR3 reads CASSLRQTNTGELFF. The CDR3 region has the DNA TGTGCCAGCAGCTTACGACAGACGAACACCGGGGAGCTGTTTTTT. The V call is TRBV7-3, the J call TRBJ2-2, with D possibly matching TRBD1 (5 bases). Trimming removed 2 bases from V and 0 bases from J, with 7 bases in between. Germline V gene data show CDR1 as SGHTA and CDR2 as FQGTGA. This CDR3 is built from 15 residues.

This rearrangement joins TRBV25-1 to TRBJ1-1, with D unresolved. The V gene lost 7 bases and the J gene lost 4 bases, with 10 bases spanning the gap. This CDR3 comprises 12 residues. The germline gives CDR1 MGHDK, CDR2 SYGVNS. The CDR3 DNA follows: TGTGCCAGCACTAAGAGACTCACTGAAGCTTTCTTT. This translates into CASTKRLTEAFF. Full variable domain (outside the CDR3, taken from reference TRBV25-1 and TRBJ1-1): EADIYQTPRYLVIGTGKKITLECSQTMGHDKMYWYQQDPGMELHLIHYSYGVNSTEKGDLSSESTVSRIRTEHFPLTLESARPSHTSQYLCASTKRLTEAFFGQGTRLTVV.

The J gene is TRBJ2-1, the V gene TRBV30; 8 nucleotides agree with TRBD2. The CDR3 is 15 residues long. V shed 2 bases and J 6 bases; nucleotides not matched to a gene: 9. Germline V gene sequence: CDR1 GTSNPN, CDR2 SVGIG (reference sequence). The CDR3 spells CAWSSGHGGGNEQFF. CDR3 nucleotide sequence: TGTGCCTGGAGTTCGGGACACGGGGGGGGCAATGAGCAGTTCTTC.

V gene TRBV5-4 combines with J gene TRBJ1-2, with a tentative D call TRBD1 (6 bases). This CDR3 spans 16 amino acids. CDR1 and CDR2 from the germline V gene are SGHNT and YYREEE (reference sequence). Trimming removed 1 base at V and 0 bases at J, with 13 bases between. The DNA for the CDR3 is TGTGCCAGCAGCTTGTGGTCAGGGGCCACTAACTATGGCTACACCTTC. Translated, it gives CASSLWSGATNYGYTF. Full variable domain (remainder filled in from reference TRBV5-4 and TRBJ1-2): ETGVTQSPTHLIKTRGQQVTLRCSSQSGHNTVSWYQQALGQGPQFIFQYYREEENGRGNFPPRFSGLQFPNYSSELNVNALELDDSALYLCASSLWSGATNYGYTFGSGTRLTVV.

The J gene is TRBJ2-3, the V gene TRBV10-2, with unresolved D. Germline lookup yields CDR1 WSHSY and CDR2 SAAADI. Trimming shortened V by 7 bases and J by 0 bases, and 8 bases separated the two germline ends. The CDR3 is 13 amino acids. This CDR3 reads CASNAVSTDTQYF. In nucleotides, the CDR3 is TGCGCCAGCAATGCGGTTAGCACAGATACGCAGTATTTT.

This chain connects TRBV5-1 to TRBJ2-3, with 10 bases aligning to TRBD2. This CDR3 comprises 16 residues. From germline, CDR1 is SGHRS and CDR2 YFSETQ. Trimming cost V 2 bases and J 5 bases; bases outside gene matches: 8. The DNA for the CDR3 is TGCGCCAGCAGCTTCCGAGGAGCGGGAGGGCTAGATACGCAGTATTTT. Translated, it gives CASSFRGAGGLDTQYF.

The chain combines TRBV20-1 with TRBJ1-2; D is unresolved. Germline assignment: CDR1 DFQATT and CDR2 SNEGSKA (reference sequence). V was shortened by 2 bases and J by 6 bases, with 7 bases between the two germline ends. CDR3 length equals 11 residues. This CDR3 reads CSARLAHGYTF. The CDR3 DNA reads TGCAGTGCTAGATTAGCGCATGGCTACACCTTC.

This rearrangement joins TRBV27 to TRBJ2-7, with a weak D call TRBD2 (6 bases). The CDR3 has 16 amino acids. V was clipped by 7 bases and J by 7 bases, with 26 bases between them. Germline lookup yields CDR1 MNHEY and CDR2 SMNVEV (reference sequence). CDR3 sequence: CASTPRLRGGAREQYF. The CDR3 DNA reads TGTGCCAGCACCCCGCGCCTCCGCGGAGGGGCACGTGAGCAGTACTTC.

The genes are TRBV5-1 and TRBJ1-1, with D hard to call. Trimming took 4 bases from V and 1 from J, leaving 8 bases between them. Germline values: CDR1 SGHRS, CDR2 YFSETQ. The CDR3 loop spans 13 amino acids. The CDR3 bases are TGCGCCAGCAGCCGGGGAGGGAACACTGAAGCTTTCTTT. Translating gives CASSRGGNTEAFF.

This clone was counted a few times. The chain couples TRBV30 to TRBJ2-7, with D perhaps matching TRBD2 (5 bases). Trimming took 2 bases from V and 3 from J, leaving 11 bases between them. The CDR3 extends over 13 amino acids. CDR1 is GTSNPN and CDR2 is SVGIG in the germline V gene (reference sequence). The CDR3 DNA reads as TGTGCCTGGAGTCCGGGGTTTGGCTACGAGCAGTACTTC. Translated: CAWSPGFGYEQYF.

This rearrangement joins TRBV4-2 to TRBJ1-2; D is perhaps TRBD1 (6 bases). Trimming removed 0 bases from V and 8 bases from J, with 13 bases in between. CDR1 and CDR2 from the germline V gene are LGHNA and YNFKEQ. The CDR3 has 14 amino acids. The CDR3 loop reads CASSQDRPQGGYTF. The CDR3 DNA is TGTGCCAGCAGCCAAGATCGGCCCCAGGGGGGCTACACCTTC.

The chain couples TRBV5-1 to TRBJ1-6; maybe TRBD1 (5 bases). This CDR3 region has 20 residues. V dropped 0 bases and J dropped 0 bases, with 19 bases sitting between them. Germline V gene lookup returns CDR1 SGHRS and CDR2 YFSETQ. CDR3 coding DNA: TGCGCCAGCAGCTTGGTAGAACAGGTACCGCTCGGCTCCTATAATTCACCCCTCCACTTT. The encoded protein is CASSLVEQVPLGSYNSPLHF.

This chain joins TRBV19 and TRBJ1-1, with 8 bases aligning to TRBD1. This CDR3 has 14 amino acids. Trimming removed 5 bases from V and 7 bases from J; junction bases left unmatched: 9. Per the germline V gene, CDR1 is LNHDA and CDR2 is SQIVND (reference sequence). This chain's CDR3 is CASSPGQEVYEAFF. CDR3 sequence (DNA): TGTGCCAGTAGTCCGGGACAGGAGGTGTATGAAGCTTTCTTT. Based on the CDR3 plus reference TRBV19 and TRBJ1-1, the full variable domain is DGGITQSPKYLFRKEGQNVTLSCEQNLNHDAMYWYRQDPGQGLRLIYYSQIVNDFQKGDIAEGYSVSREKKESFPLTVTSAQKNPTAFYLCASSPGQEVYEAFFGQGTRLTVV.

This clone was found once. J is TRBJ2-3 and V is TRBV25-1; a weak D match, TRBD2 (6 bases). The germline V gene has CDR1 MGHDK and CDR2 SYGVNS. The CDR3 sequence is 16 residues long. With 4 bases removed from V and 4 bases from J, the gap between germline ends came to 18 bases. This CDR3 is CASSAPRGMFADTQYF. The CDR3 region has the DNA TGTGCCAGCAGTGCCCCTCGGGGGATGTTCGCAGATACGCAGTATTTT. The full variable domain, completed using reference TRBV25-1 and TRBJ2-3, is EADIYQTPRYLVIGTGKKITLECSQTMGHDKMYWYQQDPGMELHLIHYSYGVNSTEKGDLSSESTVSRIRTEHFPLTLESARPSHTSQYLCASSAPRGMFADTQYFGPGTRLTVL.

The gene calls are TRBV10-2 and TRBJ1-6; TRBD1 agrees at 9 bases. The J segment lost 8 bases and the V segment lost 6 bases, leaving 5 bases of the junction unmatched. Germline lookup yields CDR1 WSHSY and CDR2 SAAADI. The CDR3 extends over 14 amino acids. The CDR3 is CASSADRGYSPLHF. CDR3 in DNA: TGCGCCAGCAGCGCTGACAGGGGGTATTCACCCCTCCACTTT.

This clone turned up a few times. The rearrangement links TRBV7-9 to TRBJ2-7; no definite D call. Germline CDR1 and CDR2: SEHNR and FQNEAQ (reference sequence). The CDR3 runs to 11 residues. V was cut by 8 bases and J by 2 bases, with 7 bases left in between. This CDR3 is CASSATYEQYF. The CDR3 nucleotides read TGTGCCAGCTCAGCGACCTACGAGCAGTACTTC. The entire variable domain, with the rest obtained from reference TRBV7-9 and TRBJ2-7, is as follows: DTGVSQNPRHKITKRGQNVTFRCDPISEHNRLYWYRQTLGQGPEFLTYFQNEAQLEKSRLLSDRFSAERPKGSFSTLEIQRTEQGDSAMYLCASSATYEQYFGPGTRLTVT.

The chain links TRBV19 to TRBJ2-5, with D perhaps matching TRBD2 (6 bases). This CDR3 is built from 20 residues. V lost 3 bases and J lost 4, with 30 bases in between. CDR1 and CDR2 (germline): LNHDA, SQIVND (reference sequence). The CDR3 DNA reads TGTGCCAGTAGTATCACTAGGACATATCTCTCCGGGAGTCATGGAGAGACCCAGTACTTC. It specifies CASSITRTYLSGSHGETQYF.

V and J are TRBV4-1 and TRBJ2-6, with 9 nucleotides matching TRBD1. Germline values: CDR1 MGHRA, CDR2 YSYEKL. The CDR3 is 17 residues long. The junction had 10 bases not matched to a gene; V was cut back by 9 bases and J by 1 base. The CDR3 sequence: CASRPGQGSSGANVLTF. The CDR3 DNA follows: TGCGCCAGTAGACCGGGACAGGGTAGTTCTGGGGCCAACGTCCTGACTTTC.

In its sample, this clone was seen once. This chain connects TRBV30 to TRBJ1-2, with TRBD1 matching over 7 bases. The CDR3 is 14 amino acids. Germline V gene data show CDR1 as GTSNPN and CDR2 as SVGIG (reference sequence). The V segment lost 0 bases and the J segment 3 bases; nucleotides outside the gene matches: 4. The CDR3 sequence is CAWSVLGTDYGYTF. In DNA form, the CDR3 reads TGTGCCTGGAGTGTACTTGGGACAGACTATGGCTACACCTTC.